These T cell receptor beta chains were read from a single sample in a study of CD8 T cells in ankylosing spondylitis. TCRdb re-called the 5' RACE reads with MiXCR, one entry per CDR3 protein. This table has a few hundred thousand distinct CDR3 sequences, 9.5% to 13% appearing once. Input material: blood, either unsorted or a sorted T cell fraction (not recorded which). These receptors all stem from a female donor with ankylosing spondylitis or in good health (not recorded which). Each CDR3 is given with its conserved first and last residue. Fields, in order: J gene, V gene, clone size, D gene, CDR3 DNA, CDR3 protein. D genes are given only for firm matches. The size entry is marked missing in some rows and otherwise reads once, few, many or a size class.

j_call: TRBJ2-1
v_call: TRBV28
clone_size: NA
d_call: TRBD2
cdr3_nt: TGTGCCAGCAGTCCCGGGGTTAGCGGGATGAGGACCTACAATGAGCAGTTCTTC
cdr3_aa: CASSPGVSGMRTYNEQFF

j_call: TRBJ2-1
v_call: TRBV29-1
clone_size: NA
d_call: TRBD2
cdr3_nt: TGCAGCGTGCTCGGGGGGGCCTCCTACAATGAGCAGTTCTTC
cdr3_aa: CSVLGGASYNEQFF

j_call: TRBJ1-4
v_call: TRBV3-1
clone_size: NA
d_call: NA
cdr3_nt: TGTGCCAGCAGCCCAACGGCTGAAAAACTGTTTTTT
cdr3_aa: CASSPTAEKLFF

j_call: TRBJ1-1
v_call: TRBV19
clone_size: NA
d_call: NA
cdr3_nt: TGTGCCAGTAGTACCAGGACTGTTAAGGACACTGAAGCTTTCTTT
cdr3_aa: CASSTRTVKDTEAFF

j_call: TRBJ2-1
v_call: TRBV7-9
clone_size: NA
d_call: NA
cdr3_nt: TGTGCCAGCAGCTTCCCCCACCACAATGAGCAGTTCTTC
cdr3_aa: CASSFPHHNEQFF

j_call: TRBJ2-3
v_call: TRBV10-3
clone_size: few
d_call: NA
cdr3_nt: TGTGCCATCAGTGAGTCGACTCTATCTAGCACAGATACGCAGTATTTT
cdr3_aa: CAISESTLSSTDTQYF

j_call: TRBJ2-7
v_call: TRBV6-1
clone_size: many
d_call: NA
cdr3_nt: TGTGCCAGCAGTATTGCCCTCGGAGTCTACGAGCAGTACTTC
cdr3_aa: CASSIALGVYEQYF

j_call: TRBJ2-2
v_call: TRBV20-1
clone_size: many
d_call: TRBD2
cdr3_nt: TGCAGTGCTGCCGTAATAGCGGGAGGAACCGGGGAGCTGTTTTTT
cdr3_aa: CSAAVIAGGTGELFF

j_call: TRBJ2-2
v_call: TRBV9
clone_size: many
d_call: NA
cdr3_nt: TGTGCCAGCAGCGCGCGACTTGGGAACACCGGGGAGCTGTTTTTT
cdr3_aa: CASSARLGNTGELFF

j_call: TRBJ1-6
v_call: TRBV5-6
clone_size: many
d_call: TRBD1
cdr3_nt: TGTGCCAGCAGCTTGGGGACAGGGGGCGCTTTACCCCTCCACTTT
cdr3_aa: CASSLGTGGALPLHF

j_call: TRBJ2-1
v_call: TRBV12-3/TRBV12-4
clone_size: once
d_call: TRBD1
cdr3_nt: TGTGCCAGCAGCCCTGGCGGGGACAGGGCCTACAATGAGCAGTTCTTC
cdr3_aa: CASSPGGDRAYNEQFF

j_call: TRBJ2-3
v_call: TRBV6-1
clone_size: many
d_call: TRBD2
cdr3_nt: TGTGCCAGCAGTCCACCGGGGGGTCGCACAGATACGCAGTATTTT
cdr3_aa: CASSPPGGRTDTQYF

j_call: TRBJ2-1
v_call: TRBV3-1
clone_size: many
d_call: TRBD2
cdr3_nt: TGTGCCAGCAGTCTCCCGGGACTAGCGGGAGCAAGAGAGCAGTTCTTC
cdr3_aa: CASSLPGLAGAREQFF

j_call: TRBJ1-5
v_call: TRBV5-5
clone_size: many
d_call: NA
cdr3_nt: TGTGCCAGCAGCCGGGGGTCAGGTGTCACTTATCAGCCCCAGCATTTT
cdr3_aa: CASSRGSGVTYQPQHF

j_call: TRBJ2-7
v_call: TRBV4-3
clone_size: NA
d_call: NA
cdr3_nt: TGCGCCAGCAGCCACGGCAGTGGATCCTACGAGCAGTACTTC
cdr3_aa: CASSHGSGSYEQYF

j_call: TRBJ1-4
v_call: TRBV7-3
clone_size: many
d_call: NA
cdr3_nt: TGTGCCAGCAGCGTCGGACCCAATGAAAAACTGTTTTTT
cdr3_aa: CASSVGPNEKLFF

j_call: TRBJ1-2
v_call: TRBV7-9
clone_size: many
d_call: NA
cdr3_nt: TGTGCCAGCAGCCCACGGAAGACGGGGGATGGCTACACCTTC
cdr3_aa: CASSPRKTGDGYTF

j_call: TRBJ2-3
v_call: TRBV20-1
clone_size: many
d_call: TRBD2
cdr3_nt: TGCAGTGCCACTAGCGGGGGGGACCCTCGTACGCAGTATTTT
cdr3_aa: CSATSGGDPRTQYF

j_call: TRBJ1-3
v_call: TRBV3-1
clone_size: NA
d_call: NA
cdr3_nt: TGTGCCAGCAGCCAAGACGGAGGCATCAACACCATATATTTT
cdr3_aa: CASSQDGGINTIYF

j_call: TRBJ2-4
v_call: TRBV3-1
clone_size: NA
d_call: NA
cdr3_nt: TGTGCCAGCAGCCAAGAATCAACAGGGAAGAAGTACTTC
cdr3_aa: CASSQESTGKKYF

j_call: TRBJ2-1
v_call: TRBV5-1
clone_size: many
d_call: TRBD1
cdr3_nt: TGCGCCAGCAGCTTGGAAGGACAGGGTTGGGATGAGCAGTTCTTC
cdr3_aa: CASSLEGQGWDEQFF

j_call: TRBJ2-1
v_call: TRBV6-2/TRBV6-3
clone_size: once
d_call: TRBD2
cdr3_nt: TGTGCCAGCAGTCGGCCCGGGGCAATGGGACTAGCGGGACATTACAATGAGCAGTTCTTC
cdr3_aa: CASSRPGAMGLAGHYNEQFF

j_call: TRBJ1-1
v_call: TRBV7-2
clone_size: NA
d_call: NA
cdr3_nt: TGTGCCAGCAGCTCCCCTCAGTTAAGTGAAGCTTTCTTT
cdr3_aa: CASSSPQLSEAFF

j_call: TRBJ2-3
v_call: TRBV5-1
clone_size: once
d_call: NA
cdr3_nt: TGCGCCAGCAGCTCCCGGGGACCTTGCACAGATACGCAGTATTTT
cdr3_aa: CASSSRGPCTDTQYF

j_call: TRBJ2-7
v_call: TRBV12-3/TRBV12-4
clone_size: NA
d_call: TRBD2
cdr3_nt: TGTGCCAGCAGTTTGATGGTAGCGGGAGGCGACGAGCAGTACTTC
cdr3_aa: CASSLMVAGGDEQYF

j_call: TRBJ2-2
v_call: TRBV6-5
clone_size: few
d_call: NA
cdr3_nt: TGTGCCAGCAGTTACATTCTCAGGGTCGCGAACACCGGGGAGCTGTTTTTT
cdr3_aa: CASSYILRVANTGELFF

j_call: TRBJ2-3
v_call: TRBV5-8
clone_size: NA
d_call: NA
cdr3_nt: TGTGCCCAGCACGTTGGCTTGATTTACACAGATACGCAGTATTTT
cdr3_aa: CAQHVGLIYTDTQYF

j_call: TRBJ1-5
v_call: TRBV10-2
clone_size: many
d_call: NA
cdr3_nt: TGCGCCAGCAGCCCGTCTTGGAGTTCGGGCAATCAGCCCCAGCATTTT
cdr3_aa: CASSPSWSSGNQPQHF

j_call: TRBJ2-6
v_call: TRBV9
clone_size: many
d_call: NA
cdr3_nt: TGTGCCAGCAGCGTAGAGGGTTCTGGGGCCAACGTCCTGACTTTC
cdr3_aa: CASSVEGSGANVLTF

j_call: TRBJ1-3
v_call: TRBV20-1
clone_size: many
d_call: NA
cdr3_nt: TGCAGTGCTAGAGATAGTAGCTACTCTGGAAACACCATATATTTT
cdr3_aa: CSARDSSYSGNTIYF

j_call: TRBJ2-1
v_call: TRBV24-1
clone_size: many
d_call: TRBD1
cdr3_nt: TGTGCCACCCGGTCCGCTTCGGGACAGCTGGGCGGTGGCTCCTACAATGAGCAGTTCTTC
cdr3_aa: CATRSASGQLGGGSYNEQFF

j_call: TRBJ2-2
v_call: TRBV12-3/TRBV12-4
clone_size: many
d_call: TRBD2
cdr3_nt: TGTGCCACCCCGGGTTTGGCGGGAGACACCGGGGAGCTGTTTTTT
cdr3_aa: CATPGLAGDTGELFF

j_call: TRBJ2-1
v_call: TRBV6-2/TRBV6-3
clone_size: many
d_call: NA
cdr3_nt: TGTGCCAGCAGTTCAACGGACTCGAGCTCCTACAATGAGCAGTTCTTC
cdr3_aa: CASSSTDSSSYNEQFF

j_call: TRBJ2-3
v_call: TRBV24-1
clone_size: many
d_call: NA
cdr3_nt: TGTGCCACCAGTGATTTGCGATTTGGCACCACAGATACGCAGTATTTT
cdr3_aa: CATSDLRFGTTDTQYF

j_call: TRBJ2-7
v_call: TRBV10-3
clone_size: many
d_call: TRBD2
cdr3_nt: TGTGCCATCAGCGGGAGGGCCTGGGACGAGCAGTACTTC
cdr3_aa: CAISGRAWDEQYF

j_call: TRBJ2-3
v_call: TRBV4-3
clone_size: few
d_call: TRBD2
cdr3_nt: TGCGCCAGCAGCCAAATAGCGGGAGACCTAGATACGCAGTATTTT
cdr3_aa: CASSQIAGDLDTQYF

j_call: TRBJ2-3
v_call: TRBV18
clone_size: NA
d_call: TRBD1
cdr3_nt: TGTGCCAGCTCACCAAAGGGACAGGGCACAGATACGCAGTATTTT
cdr3_aa: CASSPKGQGTDTQYF

j_call: TRBJ1-2
v_call: TRBV3-1
clone_size: NA
d_call: NA
cdr3_nt: TGTGCCAGCAGCCCGGCGGGTTGGGGAGGAGGCTTCACCTTC
cdr3_aa: CASSPAGWGGGFTF

j_call: TRBJ2-7
v_call: TRBV28
clone_size: many
d_call: NA
cdr3_nt: TGTGCCAGCAGTAGGGCAGTAGGCGACGAGCAGTACTTC
cdr3_aa: CASSRAVGDEQYF

j_call: TRBJ2-2
v_call: TRBV3-1
clone_size: NA
d_call: NA
cdr3_nt: TGTGCCAGCAGCCCATCTATTCCCACCGGGGAGCTGTTTTTT
cdr3_aa: CASSPSIPTGELFF

j_call: TRBJ1-4
v_call: TRBV18
clone_size: many
d_call: NA
cdr3_nt: TGTGCCAGCTCACGCGACAGTAATGAAAAACTGTTTTTT
cdr3_aa: CASSRDSNEKLFF

j_call: TRBJ2-7
v_call: TRBV27
clone_size: many
d_call: NA
cdr3_nt: TGTGCCAGCAGTTCGCCTGGGACAATGTTGTTCGAGCAGTACTTC
cdr3_aa: CASSSPGTMLFEQYF

j_call: TRBJ2-5
v_call: TRBV18
clone_size: many
d_call: NA
cdr3_nt: TGTGCCAGCTCACCCCCTATGCAGGGCGGAGAGACCCAGTACTTC
cdr3_aa: CASSPPMQGGETQYF

j_call: TRBJ1-6
v_call: TRBV14
clone_size: many
d_call: NA
cdr3_nt: TGTGCCAGCAGCCTAAAAGGGAATTCACCCCTCCACTTT
cdr3_aa: CASSLKGNSPLHF

j_call: TRBJ2-1
v_call: TRBV10-3
clone_size: many
d_call: NA
cdr3_nt: TGTGCCATCACCAGGGGAAATGAGCAGTTCTTC
cdr3_aa: CAITRGNEQFF

j_call: TRBJ1-5
v_call: TRBV20-1
clone_size: many
d_call: NA
cdr3_nt: TGCAGTGCAGGCAGGGGTGAGCAGCCCCAGCATTTT
cdr3_aa: CSAGRGEQPQHF

j_call: TRBJ1-2
v_call: TRBV5-1
clone_size: many
d_call: NA
cdr3_nt: TGCGCCAGCAGCGCGGGAGGCCCTGGGGCTGGCTACACCTTC
cdr3_aa: CASSAGGPGAGYTF